These 2 T cell receptor beta chains came from one sample sequenced in a study of blood T cell repertoires in COVID-19. Sequenced by immunoSEQ multiplex PCR; TCRdb stores in-frame clones only, minus some. This sample has about 180,000 clones, with 65% to 90% found just once. The sample was peripheral blood. These receptors all come from a human donor in a cohort sampled during active COVID-19.

This clone was counted between two and nine times. This sequence joins TRBV6-5 and TRBJ1-3, with a possible D match to TRBD1 (5 bases). Trimming removed 10 bases from V and 0 bases from J, with 13 bases in between. The CDR3 has 14 residues. CDR1 is MNHEY, CDR2 SVGAGI, per germline. CDR3 region: CATVGLSSGNTIYF. CDR3 coding DNA: TGTGCCACCGTGGGACTAAGCTCTGGAAACACCATATATTTT.

V and J are TRBV6-5 and TRBJ2-7; no reliable D call. V was cut by 5 bases and J by 6 bases, with 14 bases left in between. Germline CDR1 reads MNHEY; CDR2 reads SVGAGI. This CDR3 region has 13 residues. In nucleotides, the CDR3 is TGTGCCAGCAGTCGGGTCGCGAACGGCGAGCAGTACTTC. Its translation is CASSRVANGEQYF.